Below, 21 T cell receptor beta chains from the same sample are listed, as sequenced in a study of blood T cell repertoires in COVID-19. The assay was immunoSEQ multiplex PCR, and TCRdb's table has in-frame clones only and misses some. The top ten clones hold 20% of a sample with about 180,000 clones, 85% to 90% of them seen once. Sequenced sample: peripheral blood. These receptors originate from an older man with active or convalescent COVID-19.

This chain uses TRBV7-2 with TRBJ1-6, with a tentative D call TRBD1 (5 bases). Looked up from germline, CDR1 is SGHTA and CDR2 is FQGNSA. Trimming removed 4 bases at V and 6 bases at J, with 10 bases between. The length of the CDR3 is 14 residues. In nucleotides, the CDR3 is TGTGCCAGCAGCTCCAACGGGGGTAATTCACCCCTCCACTTT. The encoded protein is CASSSNGGNSPLHF.

The chain employs TRBV7-6 and TRBJ1-4, with TRBD1 matching over 9 bases. This CDR3 has 16 residues. The junction had 9 bases not matched to a gene; V was cut back by 5 bases and J by 5 bases. Germline CDR1 reads SGHVS; CDR2 reads FNYEAQ. The CDR3 region has the DNA TGTGCCAGCAGCCTAGGGCCGGGACAGGGAAATGAAAAACTGTTTTTT. Protein: CASSLGPGQGNEKLFF.

The J gene is TRBJ1-5, the V gene TRBV2; D is perhaps TRBD1 (6 bases). V was trimmed by 6 bases and J by 2 bases, leaving 11 bases between them. CDR3 length equals 14 residues. The germline CDR1 and CDR2 sequences are SNHLY and FYNNEI. This CDR3 is CASSLDSGNQPQHF. DNA for the CDR3: TGTGCCAGCAGCTTGGACAGCGGCAATCAGCCCCAGCATTTT. The whole variable domain, remainder taken from reference TRBV2 and TRBJ1-5, is EPEVTQTPSHQVTQMGQEVILRCVPISNHLYFYWYRQILGQKVEFLVSFYNNEISEKSEIFDDQFSVERPDGSNFTLKIRSTKLEDSAMYFCASSLDSGNQPQHFGDGTRLSIL.

The chain links TRBV7-2 to TRBJ1-2, with D possibly TRBD1 on 5 matching bases. V was pared by 6 bases and J by 7 bases, with 21 bases between. The CDR3 is made up of 15 amino acids. Germline CDR1 is SGHTA and CDR2 is FQGNSA. CDR3 protein: CASSGEPGLAGGYTF. The CDR3 bases are TGTGCCAGCAGTGGTGAACCGGGACTAGCGGGTGGCTACACCTTC.

In this sample, this clone turned up once. This CDR3 reads CASSRAGLPQGETQYF. The CDR3 DNA reads TGTGCCAGCAGCCGGGCCGGACTTCCTCAAGGGGAGACCCAGTACTTC. The gene calls are TRBV28 and TRBJ2-5; D possibly corresponds to TRBD2 (5 bases). V gave up 6 bases and J gave up 5 bases, with 22 bases separating them. The germline CDR1 and CDR2 sequences are MDHEN and SYDVKM. This CDR3 contains 16 residues. Full variable domain (missing parts from reference TRBV28 and TRBJ2-5): DVKVTQSSRYLVKRTGEKVFLECVQDMDHENMFWYRQDPGLGLRLIYFSYDVKMKEKGDIPEGYSVSREKKERFSLILESASTNQTSMYLCASSRAGLPQGETQYFGPGTRLLVL.

The rearrangement joins TRBV4-3 to TRBJ1-3, with D unresolved. Germline V gene data show CDR1 as LGHNA and CDR2 as YSLEER. Trimming stripped 0 bases from V and 0 bases from J, with 9 bases between. The CDR3 is made up of 16 amino acids. For the CDR3, the DNA is TGCGCCAGCAGCCAAGATGAGGGTAGCTCTGGAAACACCATATATTTT. Its translation: CASSQDEGSSGNTIYF.

The chain joins TRBV7-2 to TRBJ1-2, with 10 bases fitting TRBD1. Trimming removed 4 bases from V and 3 bases from J; junction bases left unmatched: 5. CDR1 SGHTA and CDR2 FQGNSA come from the germline V gene. CDR3 length equals 15 residues. The CDR3 DNA sequence: TGTGCCAGCAGCTCGGGACAGGGGCCTGACTATGGCTACACCTTC. Amino acid sequence: CASSSGQGPDYGYTF. The full variable domain, its missing parts supplied by reference TRBV7-2 and TRBJ1-2, is GAGVSQSPSNKVTEKGKDVELRCDPISGHTALYWYRQSLGQGLEFLIYFQGNSAPDKSGLPSDRFSAERTGGSVSTLTIQRTQQEDSAVYLCASSSGQGPDYGYTFGSGTRLTVV.

This clone was seen just once. CDR3 in DNA: TGTGCCAGCAGCCGGGGACTAGCGGACCGCACAGATACGCAGTATTTT. Translating it yields CASSRGLADRTDTQYF. The chain has TRBV7-9 and TRBJ2-3; 11 nucleotides match TRBD2. Unmatched junction bases numbered 5, after V lost 5 bases and J lost 1 base. This CDR3 has 16 amino acids. CDR1 is SEHNR, CDR2 FQNEAQ, per germline (reference sequence).

This CDR3 is CASSRGQRNEKLFF. Written as DNA, the CDR3 is TGTGCCAGCAGCCGGGGACAGCGTAATGAAAAACTGTTTTTT. V gene TRBV7-2 combines with J gene TRBJ1-4, with TRBD1 matching over 7 bases. The CDR3 is 14 amino acids. Germline trimming cut 5 bases from V and 4 bases from J; bases unmatched to any gene: 4. Looked up from germline, CDR1 is SGHTA and CDR2 is FQGNSA. The whole variable domain, filled in from reference TRBV7-2 and TRBJ1-4, reads GAGVSQSPSNKVTEKGKDVELRCDPISGHTALYWYRQSLGQGLEFLIYFQGNSAPDKSGLPSDRFSAERTGGSVSTLTIQRTQQEDSAVYLCASSRGQRNEKLFFGSGTQLSVL.

This clone was detected a few times. This chain links TRBV6-5 with TRBJ1-2; D possibly corresponds to TRBD1 (5 bases). Trimming left V 8 bases short and J 7 bases short, with 17 bases between. The CDR3 contains 13 residues. Germline V gene sequence: CDR1 MNHEY, CDR2 SVGAGI. CDR3 loop: CASSQQGYAGYTF. CDR3 in DNA: TGTGCCAGCTCACAGCAGGGTTACGCTGGCTACACCTTC.

The chain links TRBV25-1 to TRBJ1-1; D not resolved. V lost 4 bases to trimming and J lost 1 base, with 7 bases between them. CDR1 and CDR2 from the germline V gene are MGHDK and SYGVNS. CDR3 length: 13 residues. The CDR3 coding sequence is TGTGCCAGCAGTGTACAGACGAACACTGAAGCTTTCTTT. Encoded protein: CASSVQTNTEAFF.

This chain joins TRBV10-2 and TRBJ2-1; D possibly corresponds to TRBD2 (7 bases). CDR1 is WSHSY and CDR2 is SAAADI in the germline V gene. Trimming cost V 5 bases and J 1 base, with 12 bases left between them. This CDR3 spans 15 amino acids. The CDR3 loop is CASSPRGASYNEQFF. As DNA, the CDR3 is TGCGCCAGCAGTCCTCGGGGGGCGTCCTACAATGAGCAGTTCTTC.

The chain joins TRBV27 to TRBJ2-4; TRBD2 aligns across 11 bases. Per the germline V gene, CDR1 is MNHEY and CDR2 is SMNVEV (reference sequence). The CDR3 consists of 15 residues. J was trimmed by 7 bases and V by 8 bases; bases with no gene match: 10. The CDR3 DNA sequence: TGTGCCAGCTCCGGGGTAGCGGGAGGGGAGAACATTCAGTACTTC. Translation: CASSGVAGGENIQYF.

This rearrangement joins TRBV12-3 or TRBV12-4 to TRBJ1-2; D unresolved. Trimming left V 6 bases short and J 6 bases short, with 14 bases between. The CDR3 totals 13 residues. CDR3 bases: TGTGCCAGCAGGACGGGAGGGAAGAATGGCTACACCTTC. It specifies CASRTGGKNGYTF.

The V gene is TRBV5-4, the J gene TRBJ1-2, with D perhaps matching TRBD1 (6 bases). The germline V gene has CDR1 SGHNT and CDR2 YYREEE (reference sequence). Trimming stripped 0 bases from V and 7 bases from J, with 19 bases between. The CDR3 length is 16 residues. The CDR3 loop reads CASSLANGWRGGGYTF. DNA of the CDR3: TGTGCCAGCAGCTTGGCTAATGGTTGGAGGGGGGGTGGCTACACCTTC.

This clone occurred once. The rearrangement links TRBV9 to TRBJ2-4, with a tentative D call TRBD1 (6 bases). Per germline, CDR1 SGDLS and CDR2 YYNGEE. Trimming took 3 bases from V and 0 from J, leaving 19 bases between them. CDR3 length: 18 residues. The CDR3 here is CASSEGVGHGLAKNIQYF. CDR3 in DNA: TGTGCCAGCAGCGAGGGGGTGGGACACGGCCTAGCCAAAAACATTCAGTACTTC.

The chain links TRBV29-1 to TRBJ1-5; 8 bases fit TRBD1. Germline V gene data show CDR1 as SQVTM and CDR2 as ANQGSEA. V lost 2 bases and J lost 5; bases outside the gene matches: 2. This CDR3 spans 13 amino acids. This CDR3 reads CSVETTGDQPQHF. The CDR3 nucleotides read TGCAGCGTTGAAACGACAGGGGATCAGCCCCAGCATTTT. The whole variable domain, remainder taken from reference TRBV29-1 and TRBJ1-5, is SAVISQKPSRDICQRGTSLTIQCQVDSQVTMMFWYRQQPGQSLTLIATANQGSEATYESGFVIDKFPISRPNLTFSTLTVSNMSPEDSSIYLCSVETTGDQPQHFGDGTRLSIL.

In this sample, this clone turned up once. J is TRBJ1-5 and V is TRBV2, with 7 bases aligning to TRBD1. The CDR3 spans 16 residues. The J segment lost 6 bases and the V segment lost 2 bases, leaving 10 bases of the junction unmatched. The V gene's germline CDR1 is SNHLY and CDR2 FYNNEI. The CDR3 nucleotides are TGTGCCAGCAGTGAATATGGCGCAGGGGGGATTCAGCCCCAGCATTTT. Its translation: CASSEYGAGGIQPQHF. The full variable domain, its missing parts supplied by reference TRBV2 and TRBJ1-5, is EPEVTQTPSHQVTQMGQEVILRCVPISNHLYFYWYRQILGQKVEFLVSFYNNEISEKSEIFDDQFSVERPDGSNFTLKIRSTKLEDSAMYFCASSEYGAGGIQPQHFGDGTRLSIL.

The chain has TRBV2 and TRBJ1-1, with 9 bases identical to TRBD1. The CDR3 contains 14 residues. CDR1 and CDR2 from the germline V gene are SNHLY and FYNNEI. The J segment lost 1 base and the V segment lost 5 bases, leaving 2 bases of the junction unmatched. CDR3 region: CASSRTGENTEAFF. CDR3 coding DNA: TGTGCCAGCAGTCGGACAGGGGAGAACACTGAAGCTTTCTTT.

This rearrangement joins TRBV6-2 or TRBV6-3 to TRBJ1-1; D may be TRBD1 (6 bases). Germline lookup yields CDR1 MNHEY and CDR2 SVGEGT. Trimming stripped 0 bases from V and 1 base from J, with 6 bases between. The CDR3 is 14 residues long. CDR3 sequence (DNA): TGTGCCAGCAGTTACTCAGGGGGGAACACTGAAGCTTTCTTT. Amino acid sequence: CASSYSGGNTEAFF.

This clone is a singleton in its sample. The chain joins TRBV9 to TRBJ2-1; 9 bases fit TRBD2. This CDR3 spans 14 amino acids. J lost 5 bases, V lost 4 bases, and 4 bases had no gene match. Germline lookup yields CDR1 SGDLS and CDR2 YYNGEE. CDR3 in amino acids: CASSRAGGNNEQFF. DNA of the CDR3: TGTGCCAGCAGCAGAGCGGGAGGAAACAATGAGCAGTTCTTC. The complete variable domain, with remaining parts taken from reference TRBV9 and TRBJ2-1, reads DSGVTQTPKHLITATGQRVTLRCSPRSGDLSVYWYQQSLDQGLQFLIQYYNGEERAKGNILERFSAQQFPDLHSELNLSSLELGDSALYFCASSRAGGNNEQFFGPGTRLTVL.